This T cell receptor (beta chain) is from a study of technical replicates of blood from several donors. Germline V gene lookup returns CDR1 SGHTA and CDR2 FQGNSA. Between the trimmed V and J ends, which lost 6 bases and 5 bases, there was a span of 16 bases. This CDR3 spans 14 amino acids. Repertoires were generated with immunoSEQ multiplex PCR, while TCRdb's copy carries only in-frame clones and drops some. The sample lists 60,000 to 75,000 clones, about 97% occurring once. The sample comprised T cells isolated from PBMCs. J is TRBJ1-1 and V is TRBV7-2; D might be TRBD1 (6 bases). This TCR came from a human donor in good health. CDR3 sequence: CASRRPGTLTEAFF. In DNA form, the CDR3 reads TGTGCCAGCAGACGTCCCGGGACATTAACTGAAGCTTTCTTT.